The subject of this entry is one T cell receptor (beta chain). Trimming cost V 0 bases and J 4 bases; bases outside gene matches: 10. In germline, CDR1 is GTSNPN, CDR2 SVGIG (reference sequence). The CDR3 loop spans 16 amino acids. The data originate from a study of blood T cell repertoires in COVID-19. Under the authors' procedure: Quantification of nucleated cells was approximated via reference gene primer amplification. TCRdb's copy holds only in-frame clones and misses some; the assay was immunoSEQ multiplex PCR. The V and J calls and clone size are taken from that table; D and trimming were inferred from the DNA. The sample lists approximately 140,000 clones, around 82% occurring once.

The receptor was isolated from a man aged 60-69 years with active or convalescent COVID-19. Sequencing input: peripheral blood. This chain connects TRBV30 to TRBJ2-3; 7 positions agree with TRBD2. This chain's CDR3 is CAWSVEGRGGADTQYF. DNA for the CDR3: TGTGCCTGGAGTGTAGAGGGGCGCGGGGGAGCAGATACGCAGTATTTT.